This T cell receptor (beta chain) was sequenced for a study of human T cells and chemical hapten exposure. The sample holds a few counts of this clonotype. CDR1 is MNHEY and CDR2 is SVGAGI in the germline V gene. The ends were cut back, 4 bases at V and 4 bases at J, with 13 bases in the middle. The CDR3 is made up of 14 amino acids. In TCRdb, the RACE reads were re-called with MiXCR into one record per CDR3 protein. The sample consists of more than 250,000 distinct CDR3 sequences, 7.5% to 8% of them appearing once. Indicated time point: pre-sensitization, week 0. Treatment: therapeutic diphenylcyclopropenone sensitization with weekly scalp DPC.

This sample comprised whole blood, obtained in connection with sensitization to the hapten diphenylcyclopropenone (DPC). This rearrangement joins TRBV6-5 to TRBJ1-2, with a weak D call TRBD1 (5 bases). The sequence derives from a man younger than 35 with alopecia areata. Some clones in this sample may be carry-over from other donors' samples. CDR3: CASSLGSGGYGYTF. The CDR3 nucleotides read TGTGCCAGCAGTTTAGGCAGCGGGGGCTATGGCTACACCTTC.